These T cell receptor beta chains were read from a single sample in a study of blood T cell repertoires in COVID-19. Sequencing was performed with immunoSEQ multiplex PCR; in TCRdb, only in-frame clones are kept and a portion is missing. The repertoire holds about 320,000 clones, with over 75% as singletons. The specimen sequenced was peripheral blood. The source of these receptors is a human donor in a cohort sampled during active COVID-19. The CDR3 runs from the conserved cysteine through the conserved F or W. D genes are given only for firm matches. Rows may omit the clone size; those that give it use once, few, many or a size class.

abundance: once; j_gene: TRBJ1-5; d_gene: .; v_gene: TRBV15; CDR3nt: TGTGCCACCAGCAGAGAAACACAGGGTGGCCAGCCCCAGCATTTT; CDR3aa: CATSRETQGGQPQHF
abundance: .; j_gene: TRBJ1-2; d_gene: .; v_gene: TRBV10-1; CDR3nt: TGCGCCAGCAGTGAGTGTGTGGCAGGGCCTGGCTACACCTTC; CDR3aa: CASSECVAGPGYTF
abundance: .; j_gene: TRBJ2-7; d_gene: TRBD2; v_gene: TRBV4-1; CDR3nt: TGCGCCAGCAGCCAAGAAGGACTAGCGGGGGGTGGGGAGCAGTACTTC; CDR3aa: CASSQEGLAGGGEQYF
abundance: .; j_gene: TRBJ1-1; d_gene: .; v_gene: TRBV5-5; CDR3nt: TGTGCCAGCAGCTTGGATCTGCAGGGAGGAACTGAAGCTTTCTTT; CDR3aa: CASSLDLQGGTEAFF
abundance: .; j_gene: TRBJ2-1; d_gene: .; v_gene: TRBV11-2; CDR3nt: TGTGCCAGCAGCTTCCGACAGGTTTCCTACAATGAGCAGTTCTTC; CDR3aa: CASSFRQVSYNEQFF
abundance: .; j_gene: TRBJ2-7; d_gene: .; v_gene: TRBV5-4; CDR3nt: TGTGCCAGCAGCTACGGACAGACCTACGAGCAGTACTTC; CDR3aa: CASSYGQTYEQYF
abundance: .; j_gene: TRBJ1-1; d_gene: .; v_gene: TRBV19; CDR3nt: TGTGCCAGTAGTATCGTGACAGAAGCTTTCTTT; CDR3aa: CASSIVTEAFF
abundance: .; j_gene: TRBJ1-5; d_gene: TRBD1; v_gene: TRBV6-5; CDR3nt: TGTGCCAGCAGCCGCGGGACAGGGCAACAGCCCCAGCATTTT; CDR3aa: CASSRGTGQQPQHF
abundance: .; j_gene: TRBJ1-1; d_gene: TRBD1; v_gene: TRBV19; CDR3nt: TGTGCCAGTAACAGGGGGCGCCGAACTGAAGCTTTCTTT; CDR3aa: CASNRGRRTEAFF
abundance: few; j_gene: TRBJ1-1; d_gene: .; v_gene: TRBV9; CDR3nt: TGTGCCAGCAGCGTACAGGGGAGGGACACTGAAGCTTTCTTT; CDR3aa: CASSVQGRDTEAFF
abundance: .; j_gene: TRBJ2-7; d_gene: TRBD1; v_gene: TRBV27; CDR3nt: TGTGCCAGCGGACCCGGGACAGAGTACGAGCAGTACTTC; CDR3aa: CASGPGTEYEQYF
abundance: few; j_gene: TRBJ1-6; d_gene: .; v_gene: TRBV7-9; CDR3nt: TGTGCCAGCAGCTTGTTTACAGGGTTCAATTCACCCCTCCACTTT; CDR3aa: CASSLFTGFNSPLHF
abundance: .; j_gene: TRBJ1-2; d_gene: TRBD1; v_gene: TRBV6-5; CDR3nt: TGTGCCAGCAGTTACTCGAGGACAGGCTATGGCTACACCTTC; CDR3aa: CASSYSRTGYGYTF
abundance: .; j_gene: TRBJ2-1; d_gene: .; v_gene: TRBV12-3/TRBV12-4; CDR3nt: TGTGCCAGCAGATTACAGGTTTTCGGTGAGCAGTTCTTC; CDR3aa: CASRLQVFGEQFF
abundance: few; j_gene: TRBJ2-7; d_gene: .; v_gene: TRBV18; CDR3nt: TGTGCCAGCTCACCCTTTAGCGGCTCCTACGAGCAGTACTTC; CDR3aa: CASSPFSGSYEQYF
abundance: many; j_gene: TRBJ1-6; d_gene: .; v_gene: TRBV4-2; CDR3nt: TGTGCCAGCAGCCAAGGGCGGACTTATAATTCACCCCTCCACTTT; CDR3aa: CASSQGRTYNSPLHF
abundance: .; j_gene: TRBJ1-2; d_gene: .; v_gene: TRBV5-1; CDR3nt: TGCGCCAGCAGCTTCGGGGGTGGGGAGAGTGGCTACACCTTC; CDR3aa: CASSFGGGESGYTF
abundance: .; j_gene: TRBJ1-6; d_gene: .; v_gene: TRBV6-1; CDR3nt: TGTGCCAGCAGTGTTCCCCGGGACTGGCTGAATTCACCCCTCCACTTT; CDR3aa: CASSVPRDWLNSPLHF
abundance: .; j_gene: TRBJ1-1; d_gene: TRBD1; v_gene: TRBV10-2; CDR3nt: TGCGCCAGCAAAGACAGGGGAAACACTGAAGCTTTCTTT; CDR3aa: CASKDRGNTEAFF
abundance: .; j_gene: TRBJ2-3; d_gene: .; v_gene: TRBV6-4; CDR3nt: TGTGCCAGCAGTGACGAGGGAAAAGATACGCAGTATTTT; CDR3aa: CASSDEGKDTQYF
abundance: .; j_gene: TRBJ2-7; d_gene: .; v_gene: TRBV5-1; CDR3nt: TGCGCCAGCAGCTTGGGTCAGGGCGCCTACGAGCAGTACTTC; CDR3aa: CASSLGQGAYEQYF
abundance: few; j_gene: TRBJ2-2; d_gene: .; v_gene: TRBV30; CDR3nt: TGTGCCTGGAGTCGGCAGGGCCCCGGGGAGCTGTTTTTT; CDR3aa: CAWSRQGPGELFF
abundance: few; j_gene: TRBJ2-3; d_gene: .; v_gene: TRBV7-2; CDR3nt: TGTGCCAGCAGCCCCCGACTAGATAGGAGGGTAGATACGCAGTATTTT; CDR3aa: CASSPRLDRRVDTQYF
abundance: .; j_gene: TRBJ2-1; d_gene: .; v_gene: TRBV27; CDR3nt: TGTGCCAGCAGTTGGGGGCTAAATGAGCAGTTCTTC; CDR3aa: CASSWGLNEQFF
abundance: .; j_gene: TRBJ1-6; d_gene: TRBD1; v_gene: TRBV27; CDR3nt: TGTGCCAGCAGTTTGGACAGGGGTAATAATTCACCCCTCCACTTT; CDR3aa: CASSLDRGNNSPLHF
abundance: .; j_gene: TRBJ2-4; d_gene: .; v_gene: TRBV2; CDR3nt: TGTGCCAGCACTGCGGGGAGTACAAAGAACATTCAGTACTTC; CDR3aa: CASTAGSTKNIQYF
abundance: few; j_gene: TRBJ1-1; d_gene: TRBD1; v_gene: TRBV5-1; CDR3nt: TGCGCCAGCAGCTCAATACAGGGGTCGAACACTGAAGCTTTCTTT; CDR3aa: CASSSIQGSNTEAFF
abundance: .; j_gene: TRBJ1-3; d_gene: .; v_gene: TRBV9; CDR3nt: TGTGCCAGCAGCGTAGACTCAGGAGGGTCGGCCGGAAACACCATATATTTT; CDR3aa: CASSVDSGGSAGNTIYF
abundance: .; j_gene: TRBJ1-6; d_gene: TRBD1; v_gene: TRBV6-6; CDR3nt: TGTGCCAGCACCTTAACAGGGGCGGGGAATTCACCCCTCCACTTT; CDR3aa: CASTLTGAGNSPLHF
abundance: .; j_gene: TRBJ2-2; d_gene: .; v_gene: TRBV5-1; CDR3nt: TGCGCCAGCAGCTCCCCGGGGAGGCAAAGCGGGGAGCTGTTTTTT; CDR3aa: CASSSPGRQSGELFF
abundance: .; j_gene: TRBJ1-5; d_gene: .; v_gene: TRBV12-5; CDR3nt: TGTGCTAGTGGTTTGGAGCCGTTCCAGCCCCAGCATTTT; CDR3aa: CASGLEPFQPQHF
abundance: .; j_gene: TRBJ1-3; d_gene: TRBD1; v_gene: TRBV7-9; CDR3nt: TGTGCCTCCGGACAGGCAATCTTAAACACCATATATTTT; CDR3aa: CASGQAILNTIYF
abundance: .; j_gene: TRBJ1-1; d_gene: .; v_gene: TRBV5-1; CDR3nt: TGCGCCAGCAGCTTCGCAGGGATGAACACTGAAGCTTTCTTT; CDR3aa: CASSFAGMNTEAFF
abundance: few; j_gene: TRBJ2-7; d_gene: .; v_gene: TRBV27; CDR3nt: TGTGCCAGCAGCGAGGACAGTACCTACGAGCAGTACTTC; CDR3aa: CASSEDSTYEQYF
abundance: .; j_gene: TRBJ2-3; d_gene: .; v_gene: TRBV15; CDR3nt: TGTGCCACCAGCCCCCCAACTAGAGCCGGCACAGATACGCAGTATTTT; CDR3aa: CATSPPTRAGTDTQYF